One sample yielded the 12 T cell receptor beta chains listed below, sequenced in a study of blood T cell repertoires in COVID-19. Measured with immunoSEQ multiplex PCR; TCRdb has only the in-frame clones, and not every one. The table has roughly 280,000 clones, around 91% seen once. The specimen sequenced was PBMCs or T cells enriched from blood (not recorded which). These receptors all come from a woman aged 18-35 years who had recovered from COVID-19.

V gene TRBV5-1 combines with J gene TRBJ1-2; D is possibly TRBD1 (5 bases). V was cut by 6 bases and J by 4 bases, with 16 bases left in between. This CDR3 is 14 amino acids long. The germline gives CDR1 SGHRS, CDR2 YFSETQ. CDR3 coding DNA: TGCGCCAGCACTAACGGGAGGGGAGGCTATGGCTACACCTTC. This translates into CASTNGRGGYGYTF.

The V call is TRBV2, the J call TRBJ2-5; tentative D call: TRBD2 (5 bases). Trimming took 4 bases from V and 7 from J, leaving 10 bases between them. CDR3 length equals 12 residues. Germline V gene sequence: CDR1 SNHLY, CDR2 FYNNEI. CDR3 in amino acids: CASSVTRGTQYF. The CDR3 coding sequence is TGTGCCAGCAGTGTGACTCGGGGGACCCAGTACTTC.

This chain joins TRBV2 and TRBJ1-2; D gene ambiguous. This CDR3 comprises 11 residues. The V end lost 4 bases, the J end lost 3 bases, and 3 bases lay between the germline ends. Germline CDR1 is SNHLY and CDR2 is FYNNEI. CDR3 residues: CASSADYGYTF. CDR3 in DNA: TGTGCCAGCAGTGCAGACTATGGCTACACCTTC.

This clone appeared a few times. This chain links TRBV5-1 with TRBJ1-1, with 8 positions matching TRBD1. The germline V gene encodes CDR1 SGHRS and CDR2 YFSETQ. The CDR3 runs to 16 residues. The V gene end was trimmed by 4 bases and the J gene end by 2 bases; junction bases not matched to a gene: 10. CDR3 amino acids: CASSTRTGIHNTEAFF. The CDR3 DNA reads TGCGCCAGCAGCACCCGGACAGGGATCCACAACACTGAAGCTTTCTTT. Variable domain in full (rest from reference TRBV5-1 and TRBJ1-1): KAGVTQTPRYLIKTRGQQVTLSCSPISGHRSVSWYQQTPGQGLQFLFEYFSETQRNKGNFPGRFSGRQFSNSRSEMNVSTLELGDSALYLCASSTRTGIHNTEAFFGQGTRLTVV.

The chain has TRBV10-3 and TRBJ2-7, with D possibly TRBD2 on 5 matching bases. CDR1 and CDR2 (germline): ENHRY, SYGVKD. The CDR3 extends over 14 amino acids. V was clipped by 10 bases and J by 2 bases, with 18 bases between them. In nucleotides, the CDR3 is TGTGCCACGTCACCCGTGAGGGAAGCCTACGAGCAGTACTTC. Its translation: CATSPVREAYEQYF.

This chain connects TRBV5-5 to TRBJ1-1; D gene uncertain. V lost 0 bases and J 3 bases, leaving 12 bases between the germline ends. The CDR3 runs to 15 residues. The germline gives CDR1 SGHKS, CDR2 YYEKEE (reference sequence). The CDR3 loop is CASSLGVRSDTEAFF. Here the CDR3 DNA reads TGTGCCAGCAGCTTGGGAGTACGGTCCGACACTGAAGCTTTCTTT.

The CDR3 protein is CASSLRPEETQYF. In DNA form, the CDR3 reads TGCGCCAGCAGCTTGCGCCCGGAAGAGACCCAGTACTTC. The chain couples TRBV5-1 to TRBJ2-5; D is ambiguous. Looked up from germline, CDR1 is SGHRS and CDR2 is YFSETQ. CDR3 length: 13 amino acids. V gave up 1 base and J gave up 3 bases, with 7 bases separating them.

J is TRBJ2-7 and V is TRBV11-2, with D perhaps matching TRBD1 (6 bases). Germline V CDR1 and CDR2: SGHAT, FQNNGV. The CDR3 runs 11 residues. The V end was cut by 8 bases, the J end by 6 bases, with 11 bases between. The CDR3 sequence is CASAQGIEQYF. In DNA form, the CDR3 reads TGTGCCAGCGCTCAGGGGATCGAGCAGTACTTC.

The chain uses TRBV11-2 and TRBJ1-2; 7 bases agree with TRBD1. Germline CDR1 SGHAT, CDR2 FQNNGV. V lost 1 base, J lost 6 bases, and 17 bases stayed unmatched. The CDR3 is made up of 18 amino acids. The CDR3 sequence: CASSLGPGTAVGGDGYTF. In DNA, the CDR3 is TGTGCCAGCAGCTTAGGGCCAGGGACAGCCGTCGGGGGGGATGGCTACACCTTC.

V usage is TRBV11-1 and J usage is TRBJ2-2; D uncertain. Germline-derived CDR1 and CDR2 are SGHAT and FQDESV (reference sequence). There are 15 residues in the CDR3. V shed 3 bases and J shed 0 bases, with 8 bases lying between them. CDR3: CASSFYITNTGELFF. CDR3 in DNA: TGTGCCAGCAGCTTCTATATAACGAACACCGGGGAGCTGTTTTTT.

The CDR3 nucleotides read TGTGCCAGTACCAAATCACCGGGACTAGCGGGGGGAAACAATGAGCAGTTCTTC. Its translation is CASTKSPGLAGGNNEQFF. The J gene is TRBJ2-1, the V gene TRBV19; 15 bases agree with TRBD2. The germline CDR1 and CDR2 sequences are LNHDA and SQIVND (reference sequence). Unmatched junction bases numbered 12, after V lost 7 bases and J lost 5 bases. This CDR3 is built from 18 residues.

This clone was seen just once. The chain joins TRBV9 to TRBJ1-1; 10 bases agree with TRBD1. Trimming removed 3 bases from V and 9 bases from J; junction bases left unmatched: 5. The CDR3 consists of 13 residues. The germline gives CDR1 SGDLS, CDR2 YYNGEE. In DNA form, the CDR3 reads TGTGCCAGCAGCGGTCCGGGACAGGGGAAAGCTTTCTTT. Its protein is CASSGPGQGKAFF.